The 10 T cell receptor beta chains below all came from one sample that was sequenced in a study of blood T cell repertoires in COVID-19. Only in-frame clones appear in the TCRdb table, and some are missing; sequencing was by immunoSEQ multiplex PCR. The profile covers 200,000 to 250,000 clones, with about 85% appearing a single time and roughly 18% taken by the ten largest. Material for sequencing was peripheral blood. Receptor source: a woman of 80 years or more with active or convalescent COVID-19.

This chain links TRBV27 with TRBJ2-5, with D possibly matching TRBD1 (6 bases). Germline CDR1 MNHEY, CDR2 SMNVEV (reference sequence). V was trimmed by 6 bases and J by 1 base, leaving 12 bases between them. CDR3 size: 14 residues. In DNA form, the CDR3 reads TGTGCCAGCAGCTCAGGGGCTTCCCAAGAGACCCAGTACTTC. Protein sequence: CASSSGASQETQYF.

This rearrangement joins TRBV5-1 to TRBJ2-5, with TRBD2 matching 9 bases. Germline loops: CDR1 SGHRS, CDR2 YFSETQ. CDR3 length: 13 residues. V shed 6 bases and J 3 bases; nucleotides not matched to a gene: 3. The CDR3 here is CASTQRGEETQYF. The CDR3, as DNA: TGCGCCAGCACCCAGCGGGGGGAAGAGACCCAGTACTTC.

The chain couples TRBV12-5 to TRBJ1-2; perhaps TRBD1 as D (5 bases). Germline V gives CDR1 LGHNT, CDR2 FRNRAP. This CDR3 contains 12 residues. Between the trimmed V and J ends, which lost 2 bases and 8 bases, there was a span of 9 bases. The CDR3 sequence is CASGLNTGGYTF. The CDR3 DNA is TGTGCTAGTGGTTTGAACACAGGAGGCTACACCTTC. The full variable domain, completed using reference TRBV12-5 and TRBJ1-2, is DARVTQTPRHKVTEMGQEVTMRCQPILGHNTVFWYRQTMMQGLELLAYFRNRAPLDDSGMPKDRFSAEMPDATLATLKIQPSEPRDSAVYFCASGLNTGGYTFGSGTRLTVV.

V gene TRBV5-4 combines with J gene TRBJ2-1, with TRBD1 matching 10 bases. Germline V gene lookup returns CDR1 SGHNT and CDR2 YYREEE (reference sequence). The CDR3 totals 16 residues. V lost 1 base to trimming and J lost 2 bases; unmatched junction nucleotides: 3. CDR3 sequence: CASSLTGTGAYNEQFF. CDR3 bases: TGTGCCAGCAGCTTGACTGGGACAGGGGCCTACAATGAGCAGTTCTTC.

This sequence joins TRBV4-1 and TRBJ2-4; 7 bases line up with TRBD1. The germline gives CDR1 MGHRA, CDR2 YSYEKL. V lost 5 bases to trimming and J lost 0 bases; unmatched junction nucleotides: 16. CDR3 size: 19 residues. CDR3 loop: CASSYLVTGPLIAKNIQYF. The CDR3, as DNA: TGCGCCAGCAGCTACTTGGTGACAGGGCCACTGATAGCCAAAAACATTCAGTACTTC.

This clone was observed a single time. This chain joins TRBV3-1 (or the pseudogene TRBV3-2) and TRBJ2-7; D is undetermined. The CDR3 has 12 amino acids. V was cut by 4 bases and J by 0 bases, with 4 bases left in between. Per the germline V gene, CDR1 is LGHDT and CDR2 is YNNKEL (reference sequence). The CDR3 here is CASSLNSYEQYF. As DNA, the CDR3 is TGTGCCAGCAGCCTTAACTCCTACGAGCAGTACTTC.

CDR3 coding DNA: TGCGCCAGCAGCCCAGACAGGGGGCATCAGCCCCAGCATTTT. This encodes CASSPDRGHQPQHF. The J gene is TRBJ1-5, the V gene TRBV5-1; 10 bases match TRBD1. The CDR3 runs to 14 residues. Germline-derived CDR1 and CDR2 are SGHRS and YFSETQ. Trimming cost V 4 bases and J 5 bases; bases outside gene matches: 3.

The rearrangement uses TRBV11-2 and TRBJ2-7; 13 bases align to TRBD2. Per the germline V gene, CDR1 is SGHAT and CDR2 is FQNNGV. CDR3 size: 17 residues. Unmatched junction bases numbered 9, after V lost 3 bases and J lost 4 bases. The CDR3 bases are TGTGCCAGCAGCTTTCGCTTTGGACTAGCGGGAGATTACGAGCAGTACTTC. Protein sequence: CASSFRFGLAGDYEQYF.

The chain couples TRBV11-2 to TRBJ2-3; 15 bases agree with TRBD2. Germline CDR1 reads SGHAT; CDR2 reads FQNNGV. The V gene end was trimmed by 6 bases and the J gene end by 2 bases; junction bases not matched to a gene: 3. This CDR3 is 16 amino acids long. CDR3 residues: CASSGTSGGNTDTQYF. Here the CDR3 DNA reads TGTGCCAGCAGTGGGACTAGCGGGGGGAACACAGATACGCAGTATTTT.

In the case of this clone: Other DNA sequences in the sample encode the same CDR3. V is TRBV6-1 and J is TRBJ1-2, with D perhaps matching TRBD1 (5 bases). Germline V gives CDR1 MNHNS, CDR2 SASEGT. The CDR3 consists of 14 residues. V was cut by 2 bases and J by 3 bases, with 10 bases left in between. Here the CDR3 reads CASSERGGDYGYTF. In nucleotides, the CDR3 is TGTGCCAGCAGTGAACGGGGGGGGGACTATGGCTACACCTTC.